Sequencing of this T cell receptor beta chain was carried out in a study of blood T cell repertoires in COVID-19. Deletions cut 0 bases from V and 6 bases from J, with 18 bases between. CDR3 size: 16 residues. The germline gives CDR1 MNHEY, CDR2 SVGAGI. Here immunoSEQ multiplex PCR was the method, and the copy in TCRdb shows in-frame clones only, minus some. The repertoire consists of some 320,000 clones, with approximately 85% occurring once and the leading ten covering around 7.8%. The TCR was taken from a human donor in a cohort sampled during active COVID-19. The chain carries TRBV6-5 and TRBJ2-7; tentative D call: TRBD2 (7 bases). The sample was peripheral blood. CDR3 DNA sequence: TGTGCCAGCAGTTACTCGTCGGACCCGAGGGGGGGCGAGCAGTACTTC. Its translation is CASSYSSDPRGGEQYF.